What follows are 18 T cell receptor beta chains derived from one specimen sequenced in a study of blood T cell repertoires in COVID-19. Assay: immunoSEQ multiplex PCR; the TCRdb copy retains only in-frame clones and omits some. The data contain 110,000 to 150,000 clones, 70% to 85% of them singletons. Sample: peripheral blood. The receptors stem from a man between 60 and 70 years old with acute or convalescent COVID-19.

The genes are TRBV5-1 and TRBJ2-3; TRBD1 aligns across 7 bases. V dropped 4 bases and J dropped 0; count of bases not matched to a gene: 5. The CDR3 runs to 15 residues. CDR1 SGHRS and CDR2 YFSETQ come from the germline V gene. The CDR3 sequence is CASSPDRASTDTQYF. CDR3 sequence (DNA): TGCGCCAGCAGCCCCGACAGGGCCAGCACAGATACGCAGTATTTT.

V usage is TRBV5-6 and J usage is TRBJ1-5; 7 bases align to TRBD1. The CDR3 is 15 residues long. The V gene's germline CDR1 is SGHDT and CDR2 YYEEEE. Germline trimming cut 5 bases from V and 1 base from J; bases unmatched to any gene: 6. The CDR3 coding sequence is TGTGCCAGCAGTAGGGGGCGCGTCAGCAATCAGCCCCAGCATTTT. This codes for CASSRGRVSNQPQHF.

This clone was found once. This rearrangement joins TRBV6-6 to TRBJ1-5, with D tentatively TRBD1 (6 bases). Trimming cost V 8 bases and J 7 bases, with 15 bases left between them. Germline-derived CDR1 and CDR2 are MNHNY and SVGAGI (reference sequence). CDR3 length: 13 residues. The CDR3: CASGTPGVQPQHF. The CDR3, as DNA: TGTGCCAGCGGAACCCCAGGGGTCCAGCCCCAGCATTTT.

V usage is TRBV12-3 or TRBV12-4 and J usage is TRBJ2-7, with D unresolved. This CDR3 is built from 12 residues. V dropped 3 bases and J dropped 3 bases, with 6 bases sitting between them. The CDR3 sequence: CASSLHGYEQYF. The CDR3 DNA sequence: TGTGCCAGCAGTTTGCACGGCTACGAGCAGTACTTC.

The chain combines TRBV15 with TRBJ2-3, with a tentative D call TRBD2 (7 bases). V dropped 2 bases and J dropped 6 bases, with 9 bases sitting between them. The CDR3 totals 13 residues. CDR1 and CDR2 from the germline V gene are LNHNV and YYDKDF (reference sequence). The CDR3 coding sequence is TGTGCCACCAGCAGACGGGGGGCGGATACGCAGTATTTT. Its translation: CATSRRGADTQYF.

The chain employs TRBV15 and TRBJ1-4; 10 bases agree with TRBD1. The CDR3 extends over 15 amino acids. Germline CDR1 reads LNHNV; CDR2 reads YYDKDF (reference sequence). Trimming took 1 base from V and 8 from J; bases not matched to a gene: 4. The CDR3 sequence is CATSRGQGAREKLFF. CDR3 in DNA: TGTGCCACCAGCAGAGGACAGGGGGCCAGGGAAAAACTGTTTTTT.

This clone has just a few counts. The rearrangement links TRBV11-2 to TRBJ2-2, with D perhaps matching TRBD2 (6 bases). The CDR3 is 14 amino acids. V gave up 3 bases and J gave up 4 bases, with 9 bases separating them. Germline lookup yields CDR1 SGHAT and CDR2 FQNNGV. The CDR3 DNA reads TGTGCCAGCAGCTTCGGGAGTGCCACCGGGGAGCTGTTTTTT. This translates into CASSFGSATGELFF.

The chain links TRBV3-1 (or the pseudogene TRBV3-2) to TRBJ1-1; D unclear. CDR1 and CDR2 (germline): LGHDT, YNNKEL (reference sequence). V was clipped by 1 base and J by 2 bases, with 8 bases between them. The CDR3 extends over 14 amino acids. CDR3 in DNA: TGTGCCAGCAGCCAAGCCCTCCTAAACACTGAAGCTTTCTTT. Translation gives CASSQALLNTEAFF.

V is TRBV29-1 and J is TRBJ1-1, with 8 bases matching TRBD1. Trimming removed 7 bases from V and 4 bases from J; junction bases left unmatched: 8. The CDR3 sequence is 13 residues long. Germline CDR1 is SQVTM and CDR2 is ANQGSEA. Here the CDR3 DNA reads TGCAGCGGCGGACAGGGTATGGGCACTGAAGCTTTCTTT. This encodes CSGGQGMGTEAFF.

J is TRBJ2-1 and V is TRBV28, with 11 bases lining up with TRBD1. CDR1 and CDR2 (germline): MDHEN, SYDVKM. The ends lost 5 bases at V and 5 bases at J; junction bases unmatched: 5. The CDR3 is 15 amino acids. The CDR3 region is CASSRTGGFDNEQFF. The CDR3 region has the DNA TGTGCCAGCAGTCGGACAGGGGGCTTCGACAATGAGCAGTTCTTC.

This clone was found a few times. CDR3 nucleotide sequence: TGTGCCAGCAGCTTGATCGTGAACACTGAAGCTTTCTTT. This encodes CASSLIVNTEAFF. The rearrangement joins TRBV5-5 to TRBJ1-1, with D uncertain. The CDR3 runs 13 residues. Germline CDR1 reads SGHKS; CDR2 reads YYEKEE (reference sequence). Trimming pared 1 base from V and 0 bases from J, leaving 4 bases between. Supplemented by reference TRBV5-5 and TRBJ1-1, the full variable domain reads DAGVTQSPTHLIKTRGQQVTLRCSPISGHKSVSWYQQVLGQGPQFIFQYYEKEERGRGNFPDRFSARQFPNYSSELNVNALLLGDSALYLCASSLIVNTEAFFGQGTRLTVV.

The V call is TRBV7-2, the J call TRBJ2-2; 8 nucleotides match TRBD1. This CDR3 has 17 residues. Germline V gives CDR1 SGHTA, CDR2 FQGNSA. The ends lost 5 bases at V and 6 bases at J; junction bases unmatched: 14. Here the CDR3 DNA reads TGTGCCAGCAGCCCTCTGCCGGGCAGGGGGCGGTCCGGGGAGCTGTTTTTT. Its protein is CASSPLPGRGRSGELFF.

The CDR3 reads CASGRDYQETQYF. As DNA, the CDR3 is TGTGCTAGCGGTAGGGACTACCAAGAGACCCAGTACTTC. The chain combines TRBV7-7 with TRBJ2-5; D perhaps matches TRBD2 (6 bases). Germline CDR1 reads SSHAT; CDR2 reads FNYEAQ (reference sequence). The CDR3 length is 13 residues.

V is TRBV6-5 and J is TRBJ1-4; no clear D. V gave up 8 bases and J gave up 8 bases, with 6 bases separating them. The CDR3 sequence is 10 residues long. Looked up from germline, CDR1 is MNHEY and CDR2 is SVGAGI. For the CDR3, the DNA is TGTGCCAGCCTATACGAAAAACTGTTTTTT. Protein sequence: CASLYEKLFF.

The chain couples TRBV6-2 or TRBV6-3 to TRBJ2-3, with 13 bases fitting TRBD2. The V gene's germline CDR1 is MNHEY and CDR2 SVGEGT. The ends lost 6 bases at V and 0 bases at J; junction bases unmatched: 6. This CDR3 has 17 amino acids. The CDR3 sequence: CASSGLAGARSTDTQYF. The CDR3, as DNA: TGTGCCAGCAGCGGACTAGCGGGAGCGCGGAGCACAGATACGCAGTATTTT.

The chain couples TRBV6-1 to TRBJ1-4; D is undetermined. The CDR3 is 13 residues long. V lost 7 bases and J lost 5, with 11 bases in between. Looked up from germline, CDR1 is MNHNS and CDR2 is SASEGT. As DNA, the CDR3 is TGTGCCAGCAAAAACGCCCAGAATGAAAAACTGTTTTTT. Translated: CASKNAQNEKLFF.

This clone was seen a handful of times. This rearrangement joins TRBV5-1 to TRBJ2-5, with a tentative D call TRBD2 (5 bases). The CDR3 is 14 residues long. Deletions cut 5 bases from V and 1 base from J, with 12 bases between. Germline-derived CDR1 and CDR2 are SGHRS and YFSETQ. This CDR3 reads CASRPGSLQETQYF. CDR3 sequence (DNA): TGCGCCAGCAGACCTGGGAGTCTCCAAGAGACCCAGTACTTC.

In DNA, the CDR3 is TGTGCCAGTAAGGACAGACAGAACACTGAAGCTTTCTTT. Residues: CASKDRQNTEAFF. This chain links TRBV7-2 with TRBJ1-1, with D perhaps matching TRBD1 (6 bases). In germline, CDR1 is SGHTA, CDR2 FQGNSA. The CDR3 contains 13 residues. V was clipped by 9 bases and J by 1 base, with 12 bases between them.